Included here is one TCR beta chain sequence, with context. Per sample, the assay covered 80,000 to 100,000 TCR templates. Measured with immunoSEQ multiplex PCR; TCRdb has only the in-frame clones, and not every one. The profile shows 110,000 or so clones, about 90% of them singletons. This sample was taken from a study of siplizumab effects on memory and regulatory T cells. Sequencing input: Tregs sorted from blood. The clonotype originates from a human donor in good health.

The CDR3: CASRVRNRGHDEQYF. The CDR3 nucleotides read TGTGCCAGCAGAGTTAGGAACAGGGGGCACGACGAGCAGTACTTC. The chain joins TRBV2 to TRBJ2-7, with 9 bases matching TRBD1. CDR3 length: 15 amino acids. After removal of 6 bases from V and 5 bases from J, the junction contained 11 bases not matched to a gene. The germline V gene encodes CDR1 SNHLY and CDR2 FYNNEI.